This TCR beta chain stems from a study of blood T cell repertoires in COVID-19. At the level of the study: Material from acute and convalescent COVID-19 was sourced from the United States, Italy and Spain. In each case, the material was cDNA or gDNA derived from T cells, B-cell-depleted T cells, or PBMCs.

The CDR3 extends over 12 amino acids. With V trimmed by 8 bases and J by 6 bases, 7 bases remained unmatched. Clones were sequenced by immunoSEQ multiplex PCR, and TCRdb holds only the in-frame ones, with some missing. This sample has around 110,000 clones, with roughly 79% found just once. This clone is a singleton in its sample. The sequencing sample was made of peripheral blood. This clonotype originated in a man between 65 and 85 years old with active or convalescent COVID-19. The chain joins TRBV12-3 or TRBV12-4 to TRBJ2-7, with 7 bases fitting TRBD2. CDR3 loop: CASSRPGGEQYF. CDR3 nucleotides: TGTGCCAGCTCGCGGCCGGGGGGCGAGCAGTACTTC.